The 23 T cell receptor beta chains presented below share a single source sample, sequenced in a study of yellow fever vaccine responses in identical twins. TCRdb ran MiXCR on the RT-PCR reads and lists one entry per CDR3 protein. The table shows about 8,700 distinct CDR3 sequences, with approximately 80% occurring only once. This sample comprised T cells from blood (PBMCs), unsorted or a sorted subset (not recorded which), obtained before or after yellow fever vaccination (not recorded which). The receptors derive from a woman younger than 30 who received the yellow fever vaccine.

The J gene is TRBJ2-5, the V gene TRBV28; maybe TRBD2 (5 bases). Looked up from germline, CDR1 is MDHEN and CDR2 is SYDVKM. The CDR3 has 12 residues. V dropped 6 bases and J dropped 9 bases, with 14 bases sitting between them. CDR3: CASSLPGVAQYF. For the CDR3, the DNA is TGTGCCAGCAGCCTCCCCGGGGTGGCCCAGTACTTC.

CDR3 nucleotides: TGCAGCGTGTCTAGCGGGAGTATTCCGTACGAGCAGTACTTC. Protein product: CSVSSGSIPYEQYF. The gene calls are TRBV29-1 and TRBJ2-7; TRBD2 agrees at 10 bases. CDR1 and CDR2 from the germline V gene are SQVTM and ANQGSEA. V shed 6 bases, J shed 4 bases, and the junction held 9 bases outside the gene matches. The CDR3 sequence is 14 residues long.

The chain links TRBV29-1 to TRBJ2-3; D not certain. Germline V lookup: CDR1 SQVTM, CDR2 ANQGSEA. With 3 bases removed from V and 14 bases from J, the gap between germline ends came to 15 bases. This CDR3 comprises 11 residues. The CDR3 loop reads CSVDRYSLLYF. In nucleotides, the CDR3 is TGCAGCGTTGATCGGTACAGCCTTCTGTATTTT.

The chain has TRBV29-1 and TRBJ1-1; D uncertain. In germline, CDR1 is SQVTM, CDR2 ANQGSEA. CDR3 length: 13 residues. Trimming left V 3 bases short and J 4 bases short, with 12 bases between. CDR3 nucleotides: TGCAGCGTTGACAGGATGGGAACCACTGAAGCTTTCTTT. Translated: CSVDRMGTTEAFF.

This clonotype was detected only a few times. The V gene is TRBV2, the J gene TRBJ2-3; D is ambiguous. Trimming pared 0 bases from V and 2 bases from J, leaving 6 bases between. Germline CDR1 SNHLY, CDR2 FYNNEI. There are 14 residues in the CDR3. CDR3: CASSEATHTDTQYF. The CDR3 coding sequence is TGTGCCAGCAGTGAAGCGACTCACACAGATACGCAGTATTTT.

This chain connects TRBV24-1 to TRBJ1-2; 7 positions agree with TRBD1. The J segment lost 4 bases and the V segment lost 4 bases, leaving 5 bases of the junction unmatched. In germline, CDR1 is KGHDR, CDR2 SFDVKD. The CDR3 runs 14 residues. CDR3 DNA: TGTGCCACCAGTGACTCCGACAGGGCCTATGGCTACACCTTC. As protein: CATSDSDRAYGYTF.

The rearrangement joins TRBV4-3 to TRBJ2-1; D call uncertain. CDR1 and CDR2 from the germline V gene are LGHNA and YSLEER. V lost 4 bases and J 2 bases, leaving 12 bases between the germline ends. The CDR3 contains 15 residues. This CDR3 is CASSRAWAAYNEQFF. The CDR3 region has the DNA TGCGCCAGCAGCCGTGCGTGGGCAGCCTACAATGAGCAGTTCTTC.

CDR3: CASSQVDMGFGSNQPQHF. The DNA of the CDR3 is TGCGCCAGCAGCCAAGTAGACATGGGGTTCGGGAGCAATCAGCCCCAGCATTTT. The chain recombines TRBV4-3 with TRBJ1-5; D is uncertain. Trimming shortened V by 1 base and J by 1 base, and 17 bases separated the two germline ends. Germline CDR1 LGHNA, CDR2 YSLEER. This CDR3 spans 18 amino acids.

V gene TRBV5-1 combines with J gene TRBJ1-6; 7 bases map to TRBD1. With 4 bases clipped from V and 9 bases from J, the junction kept 10 bases outside the gene matches. The CDR3 is made up of 15 amino acids. The germline V gene encodes CDR1 SGHRS and CDR2 YFSETQ. As DNA, the CDR3 is TGCGCCAGCAGCAGGCAGGGGGATGGTTCTTCACCCCTCCACTTT. The encoded protein is CASSRQGDGSSPLHF.

This clonotype was observed a handful of times. The chain combines TRBV11-3 with TRBJ2-1; D is undetermined. The CDR3 covers 11 residues. Germline CDR1 is SGHNT and CDR2 is YENEEA. V was shortened by 5 bases and J by 9 bases, with 8 bases between the two germline ends. The CDR3 reads CASSRGPEQFF. The DNA of the CDR3 is TGTGCCAGCAGCCGAGGTCCTGAGCAGTTCTTC.

This chain connects TRBV13 to TRBJ1-1; the D is unclear. Germline V gene lookup returns CDR1 PRHDT and CDR2 FYEKMQ (reference sequence). The CDR3 length is 14 residues. With 5 bases removed from V and 4 bases from J, the gap between germline ends came to 14 bases. CDR3 nucleotides: TGTGCCAGCAGCGGCCGAGCCCTACGCACTGAAGCTTTCTTT. Its translation: CASSGRALRTEAFF.

V usage is TRBV15 and J usage is TRBJ2-1; D possibly corresponds to TRBD1 (6 bases). V was clipped by 0 bases and J by 6 bases, with 18 bases between them. This CDR3 is 17 amino acids long. The germline CDR1 and CDR2 sequences are LNHNV and YYDKDF (reference sequence). CDR3 bases: TGTGCCACCAGCAGAGATCCGCCAGGGGTAGAGCTCAATGAGCAGTTCTTC. The encoded protein is CATSRDPPGVELNEQFF. The entire variable domain, with the rest obtained from reference TRBV15 and TRBJ2-1, is as follows: DAMVIQNPRYQVTQFGKPVTLSCSQTLNHNVMYWYQQKSSQAPKLLFHYYDKDFNNEADTPDNFQSRRPNTSFCFLDIRSPGLGDTAMYLCATSRDPPGVELNEQFFGPGTRLTVL.

This sequence joins TRBV10-1 and TRBJ1-1; 8 nucleotides line up with TRBD1. The V and J ends lost 6 bases and 0 bases, in that order; junction bases with no gene match: 0. This CDR3 spans 13 amino acids. The V gene's germline CDR1 is WNHNN and CDR2 SYGVQD (reference sequence). The CDR3: CASRDRVNTEAFF. CDR3 sequence (DNA): TGCGCCAGCAGGGACAGGGTGAACACTGAAGCTTTCTTT.

The V call is TRBV11-3, the J call TRBJ1-1, with D hard to call. V dropped 1 base and J dropped 8 bases, with 11 bases sitting between them. The germline V gene has CDR1 SGHNT and CDR2 YENEEA. The CDR3 length is 13 residues. DNA for the CDR3: TGTGCCAGCAGCTTAGGCCTAGGGCCCGAAGCTTTCTTT. This gives the protein CASSLGLGPEAFF.

The chain recombines TRBV7-3 with TRBJ1-1; D gene uncertain. The CDR3 spans 13 residues. In germline, CDR1 is SGHTA, CDR2 FQGTGA. V dropped 0 bases and J dropped 1 base, with 3 bases sitting between them. CDR3 protein: CASSLTRNTEAFF. Written as DNA, the CDR3 is TGTGCCAGCAGCTTAACGAGGAACACTGAAGCTTTCTTT.

The chain has TRBV3-1 and TRBJ2-2; tentative D call: TRBD2 (6 bases). The ends were cut back, 4 bases at V and 6 bases at J, with 9 bases in the middle. The CDR3 has 13 residues. Germline V lookup: CDR1 LGHDT, CDR2 YNNKEL (reference sequence). The chain's CDR3 is CASSPREAGELFF. In DNA form, the CDR3 reads TGTGCCAGCAGCCCTAGGGAGGCCGGGGAGCTGTTTTTT. Supplemented by reference TRBV3-1 and TRBJ2-2, the full variable domain reads DTAVSQTPKYLVTQMGNDKSIKCEQNLGHDTMYWYKQDSKKFLKIMFSYNNKELIINETVPNRFSPKSPDKAHLNLHINSLELGDSAVYFCASSPREAGELFFGEGSRLTVL.

This sequence joins TRBV28 and TRBJ2-1, with TRBD1 identical over 9 bases. CDR1 is MDHEN, CDR2 SYDVKM, per germline. The ends lost 6 bases at V and 6 bases at J; junction bases unmatched: 6. CDR3 length: 14 residues. CDR3 protein: CASSSQGAGNEQFF. CDR3 DNA: TGTGCCAGCAGCTCACAGGGGGCGGGCAATGAGCAGTTCTTC.

The V and J genes are TRBV15 and TRBJ2-5; D unclear. The V end was cut by 1 base, the J end by 5 bases, with 5 bases between. From germline, CDR1 is LNHNV and CDR2 YYDKDF (reference sequence). This CDR3 contains 12 residues. The CDR3 coding sequence is TGTGCCACCAGCAGAGGGCCGGAGACCCAGTACTTC. This encodes CATSRGPETQYF.

The J gene is TRBJ1-2, the V gene TRBV24-1; unclear D gene. The CDR3 spans 9 residues. The V and J ends lost 12 bases and 14 bases respectively, with 15 bases between them. Germline-derived CDR1 and CDR2 are KGHDR and SFDVKD. This chain's CDR3 is CAAGTPPTF. In DNA, the CDR3 is TGTGCCGCCGGTACACCTCCGACCTTC.

The DNA of the CDR3 is TGCAGCGTCGCCTTACAATGGACTAGCACAGATACGCAGTATTTT. Its protein is CSVALQWTSTDTQYF. This chain connects TRBV29-1 to TRBJ2-3; a possible D gene is TRBD2 (5 bases). The CDR3 length is 15 residues. Trimming removed 6 bases from V and 0 bases from J, with 16 bases in between. CDR1 and CDR2 (germline): SQVTM, ANQGSEA.

The rearrangement uses TRBV28 and TRBJ1-2; maybe TRBD1 (5 bases). Germline V gives CDR1 MDHEN, CDR2 SYDVKM. This CDR3 contains 15 residues. With 5 bases removed from V and 5 bases from J, the gap between germline ends came to 18 bases. CDR3 sequence: CASSNRDLRKYGYTF. CDR3 coding DNA: TGTGCCAGCAGTAACCGGGACCTCCGAAAGTATGGCTACACCTTC.

CDR3 nucleotides: TGTGCCAGCAGACCGAGCGGTCCCGGTACCTACGAGCAGTACTTC. This translates into CASRPSGPGTYEQYF. The V gene is TRBV12-3 or TRBV12-4, the J gene TRBJ2-7; D might be TRBD2 (5 bases). This CDR3 has 15 residues. V gave up 6 bases and J gave up 2 bases, with 17 bases separating them.

The chain uses TRBV2 and TRBJ2-7, with TRBD1 matching 7 bases. V gave up 7 bases and J gave up 6 bases; unmatched junction bases: 6. The CDR3 loop spans 12 amino acids. Germline CDR1 SNHLY, CDR2 FYNNEI. CDR3 in amino acids: CASTVTGIEQYV. CDR3 nucleotides: TGTGCCAGCACCGTGACAGGGATCGAGCAGTACGTC.